The 25 T cell receptor beta chains below all came from one sample that was sequenced in a study of a mutant IDH1 vaccine in newly diagnosed glioma. Their recognized antigens are unknown. The time point denotes: week 35, safety follow-up. A single vaccine dose contained 300 ug of mutant IDH1 20-mer peptide, and topical imiquimod was used with it. Using immunoSEQ multiplex PCR, the repertoire was profiled, and TCRdb retains in-frame clones only, with some absent. The repertoire holds about 54,000 clones, with 84% as singletons. Source: PBMCs, taken from a glioma patient whose treatment included an IDH1 peptide vaccine. All receptors derive from a woman between 18 and 30 years old with glioma.

The CDR3 here is CSVQRTGSSYNEQFF. CDR3 coding DNA: TGCAGCGTTCAGAGGACGGGAAGCTCCTACAATGAGCAGTTCTTC. The V call is TRBV29-1, the J call TRBJ2-1; tentatively, D is TRBD2 (5 bases). The CDR3 runs 15 residues. CDR1 and CDR2 from the germline V gene are SQVTM and ANQGSEA. Trimming removed 5 bases at V and 0 bases at J, with 14 bases between.

This clone was counted only a few times. CDR3: CAWRYRNTEAFF. The DNA of the CDR3 is TGTGCCTGGAGATACAGGAACACTGAAGCTTTCTTT. The J gene is TRBJ1-1, the V gene TRBV30; D unresolved. Trimming stripped 3 bases from V and 1 base from J, with 6 bases between. There are 12 residues in the CDR3. In germline, CDR1 is GTSNPN, CDR2 SVGIG (reference sequence).

CDR3 coding DNA: TGTGCCAGCAGTGCCGGGGCCACTGAAGCTTTCTTT. It codes for CASSAGATEAFF. The chain recombines TRBV25-1 with TRBJ1-1; possible D gene TRBD1, 5 bases. The germline V gene has CDR1 MGHDK and CDR2 SYGVNS. The CDR3 consists of 12 residues. Trimming cost V 4 bases and J 4 bases, with 7 bases left between them.

J is TRBJ1-2 and V is TRBV28; 9 positions match TRBD1. The CDR3 spans 16 residues. J lost 2 bases, V lost 6 bases, and 10 bases had no gene match. Germline assignment: CDR1 MDHEN and CDR2 SYDVKM. The CDR3 region is CASSGPFDRGNYGYTF. CDR3 coding DNA: TGTGCCAGCAGCGGCCCCTTCGACAGGGGGAACTATGGCTACACCTTC.

The CDR3 DNA sequence: TGCGCCAGCAGCTTGATCGCAACTAATGAAAAACTGTTTTTT. This translates into CASSLIATNEKLFF. The chain carries TRBV5-1 and TRBJ1-4; D uncertain. The CDR3 runs 14 residues. Between the trimmed V and J ends, which lost 1 base and 0 bases, there was a span of 4 bases. The germline gives CDR1 SGHRS, CDR2 YFSETQ. The complete variable domain, with remaining parts taken from reference TRBV5-1 and TRBJ1-4, reads KAGVTQTPRYLIKTRGQQVTLSCSPISGHRSVSWYQQTPGQGLQFLFEYFSETQRNKGNFPGRFSGRQFSNSRSEMNVSTLELGDSALYLCASSLIATNEKLFFGSGTQLSVL.

The rearrangement links TRBV14 to TRBJ1-2; possible D gene TRBD1, 6 bases. Germline CDR1 and CDR2: SGHDN and FVKESK. Trimming removed 0 bases at V and 4 bases at J, with 12 bases between. This CDR3 comprises 15 residues. Here the CDR3 reads CASSQDDRILYGYTF. The DNA for the CDR3 is TGTGCCAGCAGCCAAGACGACAGGATTCTCTATGGCTACACCTTC.

The chain employs TRBV27 and TRBJ2-4, with unresolved D. Germline CDR1 reads MNHEY; CDR2 reads SMNVEV (reference sequence). Deletions cut 8 bases from V and 0 bases from J, with 23 bases between. The CDR3 totals 18 residues. The CDR3 DNA reads as TGTGCCAGCGGAACAACAGTCCCTTCCTCTCTAGCCAAAAACATTCAGTACTTC. It specifies CASGTTVPSSLAKNIQYF.

The V call is TRBV19, the J call TRBJ2-7; D is tentatively TRBD1 or TRBD2 (6 bases each). The CDR3 spans 13 residues. Germline V CDR1 and CDR2: LNHDA, SQIVND (reference sequence). The germline V and J ends were trimmed by 9 bases and 5 bases, with 17 bases remaining between them. The CDR3 is CASCGGRGHEQYF. DNA for the CDR3: TGTGCCAGCTGTGGGGGGCGCGGGCACGAGCAGTACTTC.

The rearrangement joins TRBV2 to TRBJ1-2; unclear D gene. This CDR3 contains 14 residues. Germline lookup yields CDR1 SNHLY and CDR2 FYNNEI. Deletions cut 4 bases from V and 0 bases from J, with 9 bases between. This CDR3 is CASSARAANYGYTF. The CDR3 bases are TGTGCCAGCAGTGCAAGGGCGGCTAACTATGGCTACACCTTC.

The sample holds one count of this clone. The chain joins TRBV5-6 to TRBJ1-2; no firm D call. This CDR3 contains 11 residues. Germline lookup yields CDR1 SGHDT and CDR2 YYEEEE. V shed 4 bases and J shed 7 bases, with 8 bases lying between them. The CDR3 protein is CASSTLGGYTF. The CDR3, as DNA: TGTGCCAGCAGCACCTTGGGTGGCTACACCTTC.

This chain connects TRBV19 to TRBJ1-2; TRBD1 is a possible D gene (5 bases). V lost 4 bases and J 0 bases, leaving 12 bases between the germline ends. CDR1 and CDR2 (germline): LNHDA, SQIVND (reference sequence). The CDR3 runs 15 residues. CDR3 nucleotides: TGTGCCAGTAGTAAGGGACCCCCTACTAACTATGGCTACACCTTC. As protein: CASSKGPPTNYGYTF.

This clone was picked up one time. This chain joins TRBV28 and TRBJ1-2, with D perhaps matching TRBD1 (5 bases). The CDR3 consists of 12 residues. CDR1 MDHEN and CDR2 SYDVKM come from the germline V gene. Trimming shortened V by 3 bases and J by 8 bases, and 10 bases separated the two germline ends. The CDR3 protein is CASSFRGDGYTF. CDR3 in DNA: TGTGCCAGCAGTTTTAGGGGTGACGGCTACACCTTC.

The chain is built from TRBV6-5 and TRBJ2-5; possible D gene TRBD1, 6 bases. The CDR3 runs to 15 residues. Germline loops: CDR1 MNHEY, CDR2 SVGAGI. The germline V and J ends were trimmed by 6 bases and 2 bases, with 16 bases remaining between them. Written as DNA, the CDR3 is TGTGCCAGCAGCCCCCGGCCTGGACAGCAAGAGACCCAGTACTTC. Translated, it gives CASSPRPGQQETQYF.

The V and J genes are TRBV6-1 and TRBJ2-4; unclear D gene. V was shortened by 6 bases and J by 7 bases, with 10 bases between the two germline ends. There are 12 residues in the CDR3. Per germline, CDR1 MNHNS and CDR2 SASEGT. CDR3 DNA: TGTGCCAGCAGCACGACTGGGAACATTCAGTACTTC. Residues: CASSTTGNIQYF.

The gene calls are TRBV7-9 and TRBJ2-7; TRBD1 might be the D (5 bases). Per the germline V gene, CDR1 is SEHNR and CDR2 is FQNEAQ (reference sequence). V lost 0 bases to trimming and J lost 2 bases, with 11 bases between them. CDR3 size: 15 residues. CDR3 nucleotides: TGTGCCAGCAGCTTAGCCCCCTCGACAGCCTACGAGCAGTACTTC. The encoded protein is CASSLAPSTAYEQYF. Using reference TRBV7-9 and TRBJ2-7 for the parts outside the CDR3, the full variable domain is DTGVSQNPRHKITKRGQNVTFRCDPISEHNRLYWYRQTLGQGPEFLTYFQNEAQLEKSRLLSDRFSAERPKGSFSTLEIQRTEQGDSAMYLCASSLAPSTAYEQYFGPGTRLTVT.

The chain employs TRBV4-2 and TRBJ2-7; TRBD2 aligns across 9 bases. The CDR3 extends over 15 amino acids. The germline V gene has CDR1 LGHNA and CDR2 YNFKEQ. The V and J ends lost 5 bases and 4 bases, in that order; junction bases with no gene match: 9. The CDR3 bases are TGTGCCAGCAGCTCCTCGACTAGCGGAACTTACGAGCAGTACTTC. Its protein product is CASSSSTSGTYEQYF.

The chain links TRBV5-8 to TRBJ2-2; 10 positions match TRBD1. V lost 4 bases, J lost 7 bases, and 7 bases stayed unmatched. CDR3 size: 15 residues. Per the germline V gene, CDR1 is SGHTS and CDR2 is YDEGEE. As DNA, the CDR3 is TGTGCCAGCAGCGCGGACAGGGGGAGCGGCGGGGAGCTGTTTTTT. As protein: CASSADRGSGGELFF.

The V call is TRBV4-3, the J call TRBJ2-3; perhaps TRBD1 as D (6 bases). Trimming took off 1 base at V and 2 bases at J, with 16 bases between the two ends. This CDR3 contains 17 residues. CDR1 and CDR2 (germline): LGHNA, YSLEER. The CDR3 loop reads CASSQAQGQPFTDTQYF. The CDR3 DNA reads TGCGCCAGCAGCCAAGCCCAGGGGCAGCCCTTCACAGATACGCAGTATTTT.

The gene calls are TRBV7-9 and TRBJ1-1, with D tentatively TRBD1 (5 bases). The germline gives CDR1 SEHNR, CDR2 FQNEAQ (reference sequence). This CDR3 is 12 amino acids long. The germline V and J ends were trimmed by 2 bases and 7 bases, with 8 bases remaining between them. The DNA of the CDR3 is TGTGCCAGCAGCTTAATAGGGGATGAAGCTTTCTTT. Translation gives CASSLIGDEAFF.

The V call is TRBV5-1, the J call TRBJ1-1; D perhaps matches TRBD1 (5 bases). This CDR3 is built from 14 residues. The V end lost 0 bases, the J end lost 0 bases, and 6 bases lay between the germline ends. Germline assignment: CDR1 SGHRS and CDR2 YFSETQ. As DNA, the CDR3 is TGCGCCAGCAGCTTGGGGGGGATGAACACTGAAGCTTTCTTT. Protein sequence: CASSLGGMNTEAFF.

The chain has TRBV6-1 and TRBJ2-2; TRBD1 agrees at 8 bases. Germline values: CDR1 MNHNS, CDR2 SASEGT. After removal of 4 bases from V and 4 bases from J, the junction contained 5 bases not matched to a gene. The CDR3 runs 15 residues. For the CDR3, the DNA is TGTGCCAGCAGTGCGCAGGGGGCTGTCACCGGGGAGCTGTTTTTT. Its protein product is CASSAQGAVTGELFF.

The V call is TRBV5-4, the J call TRBJ1-1; D gene ambiguous. Trimming cost V 5 bases and J 3 bases, with 14 bases left between them. The CDR3 spans 14 residues. Germline CDR1 reads SGHNT; CDR2 reads YYREEE (reference sequence). CDR3 region: CASRKDLRHTEAFF. Here the CDR3 DNA reads TGTGCCAGCAGGAAAGATCTACGCCACACTGAAGCTTTCTTT.

The V gene is TRBV5-8, the J gene TRBJ1-5; D gene uncertain. V lost 4 bases, J lost 0 bases, and 11 bases lay in between. The CDR3 is 15 amino acids. Germline V CDR1 and CDR2: SGHTS, YDEGEE. The CDR3 DNA follows: TGTGCCAGCAGCCCCGTACAAGATAGCAATCAGCCCCAGCATTTT. It yields the protein CASSPVQDSNQPQHF.

The CDR3 nucleotides read TGTGCCAGCAGCTTGGACGGACGCGGAGGTCACACCATATATTTT. Translated, it gives CASSLDGRGGHTIYF. V and J are TRBV5-4 and TRBJ1-3; D is ambiguous. CDR1 and CDR2 (germline): SGHNT, YYREEE (reference sequence). Trimming pared 0 bases from V and 8 bases from J, leaving 15 bases between. The CDR3 is 15 residues long.

V is TRBV29-1 and J is TRBJ2-3; D not resolved. The V gene lost 7 bases and the J gene lost 1 base, with 15 bases spanning the gap. This CDR3 spans 14 amino acids. Looked up from germline, CDR1 is SQVTM and CDR2 is ANQGSEA. CDR3 nucleotides: TGCAGCGCTCAGACTCGGGCGGGCACAGATACGCAGTATTTT. It encodes CSAQTRAGTDTQYF.